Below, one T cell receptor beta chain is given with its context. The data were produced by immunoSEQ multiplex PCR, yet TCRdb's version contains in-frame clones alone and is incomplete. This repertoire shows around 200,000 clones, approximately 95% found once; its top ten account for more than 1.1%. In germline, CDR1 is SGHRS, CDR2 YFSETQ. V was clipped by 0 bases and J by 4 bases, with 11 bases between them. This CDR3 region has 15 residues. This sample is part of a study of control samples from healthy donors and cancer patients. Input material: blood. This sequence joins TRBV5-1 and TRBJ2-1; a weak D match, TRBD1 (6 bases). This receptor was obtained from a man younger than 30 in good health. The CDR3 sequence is CASSLEGDGYNEQFF. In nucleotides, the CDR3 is TGCGCCAGCAGCTTGGAGGGGGACGGGTACAATGAGCAGTTCTTC.